The source of this TCR beta chain is a study of OX40 agonist ivuxolimab in advanced cancers. V was shortened by 4 bases and J by 3 bases, with 9 bases between the two germline ends. Germline V lookup: CDR1 SNHLY, CDR2 FYNNEI. The CDR3 loop spans 13 amino acids. TCRdb's table, derived via immunoSEQ multiplex PCR, lists solely in-frame clones and lacks some. The sample has about 35,000 clones; roughly 80% are singletons. This clonotype was sampled from an adult with an advanced solid tumor such as melanoma, head and neck, liver or kidney cancer. This rearrangement joins TRBV2 to TRBJ1-2; TRBD1 might be the D (5 bases). The specimen comprised CD4+ or CD8+ T cells sorted from blood, sampled in a trial of the OX40 agonist ivuxolimab. CDR3 coding DNA: TGTGCCAGCAGTGCCGAACAGGACTATGGCTACACCTTC. Its translation: CASSAEQDYGYTF.